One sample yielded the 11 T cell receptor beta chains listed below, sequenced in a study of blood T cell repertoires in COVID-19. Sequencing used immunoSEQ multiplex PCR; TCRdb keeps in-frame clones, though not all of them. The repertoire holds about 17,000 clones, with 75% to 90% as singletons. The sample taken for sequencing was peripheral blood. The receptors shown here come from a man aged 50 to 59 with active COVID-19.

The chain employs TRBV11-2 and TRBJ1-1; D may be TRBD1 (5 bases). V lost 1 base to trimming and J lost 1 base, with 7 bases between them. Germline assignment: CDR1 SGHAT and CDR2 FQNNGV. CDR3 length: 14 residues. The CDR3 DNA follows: TGTGCCAGCAGCTTAGGGCAGGGGAACACTGAAGCTTTCTTT. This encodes CASSLGQGNTEAFF. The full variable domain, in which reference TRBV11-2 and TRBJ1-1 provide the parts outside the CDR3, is EAGVAQSPRYKIIEKRQSVAFWCNPISGHATLYWYQQILGQGPKLLIQFQNNGVVDDSQLPKDRFSAERLKGVDSTLKIQPAKLEDSAVYLCASSLGQGNTEAFFGQGTRLTVV.

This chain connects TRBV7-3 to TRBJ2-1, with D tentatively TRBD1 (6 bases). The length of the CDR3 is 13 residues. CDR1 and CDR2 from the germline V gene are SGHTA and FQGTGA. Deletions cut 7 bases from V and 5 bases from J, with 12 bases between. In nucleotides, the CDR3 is TGTGCCAGCAAGAGACCAGGGGACAATGAGCAGTTCTTC. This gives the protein CASKRPGDNEQFF.

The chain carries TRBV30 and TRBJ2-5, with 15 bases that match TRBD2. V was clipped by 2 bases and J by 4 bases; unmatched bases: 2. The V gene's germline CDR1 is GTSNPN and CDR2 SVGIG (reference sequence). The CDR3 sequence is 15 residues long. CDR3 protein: CAWSPGLAGGETQYF. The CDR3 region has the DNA TGTGCCTGGAGTCCGGGACTAGCGGGAGGAGAGACCCAGTACTTC.

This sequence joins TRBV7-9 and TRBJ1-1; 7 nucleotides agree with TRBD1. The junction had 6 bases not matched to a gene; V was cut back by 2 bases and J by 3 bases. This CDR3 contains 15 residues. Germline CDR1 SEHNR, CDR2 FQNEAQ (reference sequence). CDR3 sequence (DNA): TGTGCCAGCAGCTTAAGGACAGGCACGGACACTGAAGCTTTCTTT. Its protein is CASSLRTGTDTEAFF.

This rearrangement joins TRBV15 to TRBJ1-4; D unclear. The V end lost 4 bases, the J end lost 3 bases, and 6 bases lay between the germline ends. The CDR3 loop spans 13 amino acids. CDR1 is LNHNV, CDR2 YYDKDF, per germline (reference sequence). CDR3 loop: CATSISANEKLFF. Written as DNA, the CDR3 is TGTGCCACCAGCATCTCGGCTAATGAAAAACTGTTTTTT.

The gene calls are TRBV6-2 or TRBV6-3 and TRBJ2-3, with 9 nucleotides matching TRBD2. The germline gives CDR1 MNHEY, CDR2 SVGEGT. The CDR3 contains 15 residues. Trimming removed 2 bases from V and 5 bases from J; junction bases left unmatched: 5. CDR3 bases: TGTGCCAGCAGTTACGGCGGGAGGGCTATAGATACGCAGTATTTT. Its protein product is CASSYGGRAIDTQYF.

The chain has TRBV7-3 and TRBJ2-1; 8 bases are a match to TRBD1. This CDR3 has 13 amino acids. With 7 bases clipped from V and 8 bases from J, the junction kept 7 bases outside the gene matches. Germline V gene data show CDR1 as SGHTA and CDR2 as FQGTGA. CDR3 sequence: CASTGQGYDEQFF. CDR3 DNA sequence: TGTGCCAGCACCGGACAGGGATACGATGAGCAGTTCTTC. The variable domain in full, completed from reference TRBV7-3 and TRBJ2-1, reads GAGVSQTPSNKVTEKGKYVELRCDPISGHTALYWYRQSLGQGPEFLIYFQGTGAADDSGLPNDRFFAVRPEGSVSTLKIQRTERGDSAVYLCASTGQGYDEQFFGPGTRLTVL.

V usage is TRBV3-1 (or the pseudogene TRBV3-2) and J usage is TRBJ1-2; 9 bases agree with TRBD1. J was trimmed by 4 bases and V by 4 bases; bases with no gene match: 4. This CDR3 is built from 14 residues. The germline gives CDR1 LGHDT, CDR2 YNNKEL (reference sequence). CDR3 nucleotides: TGTGCCAGCAGCCTCGCGACAGGGGGCTATGGCTACACCTTC. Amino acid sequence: CASSLATGGYGYTF.

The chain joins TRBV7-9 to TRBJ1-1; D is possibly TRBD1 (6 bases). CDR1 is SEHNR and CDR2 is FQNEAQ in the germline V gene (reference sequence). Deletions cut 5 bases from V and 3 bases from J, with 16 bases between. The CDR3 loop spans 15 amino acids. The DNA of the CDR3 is TGTGCCAGCAGCCTTTCTACAGGGATTTACACTGAAGCTTTCTTT. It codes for CASSLSTGIYTEAFF. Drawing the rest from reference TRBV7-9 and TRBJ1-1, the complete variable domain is DTGVSQNPRHKITKRGQNVTFRCDPISEHNRLYWYRQTLGQGPEFLTYFQNEAQLEKSRLLSDRFSAERPKGSFSTLEIQRTEQGDSAMYLCASSLSTGIYTEAFFGQGTRLTVV.

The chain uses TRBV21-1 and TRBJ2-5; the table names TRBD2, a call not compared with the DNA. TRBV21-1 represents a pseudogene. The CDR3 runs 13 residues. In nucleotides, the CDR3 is TGTGCCACCGCCTCTGAGGTTAAAGAGACCCAGTACTTC. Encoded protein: CATASEVKETQYF.

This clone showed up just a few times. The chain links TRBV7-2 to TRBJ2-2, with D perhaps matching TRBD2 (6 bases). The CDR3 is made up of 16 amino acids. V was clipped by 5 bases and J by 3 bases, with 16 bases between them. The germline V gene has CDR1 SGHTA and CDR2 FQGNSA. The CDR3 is CASSQRDSRHTGELFF. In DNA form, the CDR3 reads TGTGCCAGCAGCCAAAGGGACTCACGTCACACCGGGGAGCTGTTTTTT.